This TCR beta chain was found in a study of blood T cell repertoires in COVID-19. Symptom resolution, clearance, or two negative PCRs marked donors in Cohort 3 as recovered. Sequencing used immunoSEQ multiplex PCR; TCRdb keeps in-frame clones, though not all of them. The sample has some 500,000 clones, roughly 90% seen once; the top ten hold less than 2%. Trimming cost V 2 bases and J 2 bases, with 13 bases left between them. The CDR3 runs 15 residues. Germline loops: CDR1 KGHSH, CDR2 LQKENI. This clonotype was sampled from a woman aged 40 to 50 who had recovered from COVID-19. J is TRBJ2-7 and V is TRBV18; possibly TRBD2 for D (6 bases). The sample comprised PBMCs or T cells enriched from blood (not recorded which). CDR3 residues: CASSPSRTTTYEQYF. In DNA form, the CDR3 reads TGTGCCAGCTCACCATCTCGGACTACCACCTACGAGCAGTACTTC.